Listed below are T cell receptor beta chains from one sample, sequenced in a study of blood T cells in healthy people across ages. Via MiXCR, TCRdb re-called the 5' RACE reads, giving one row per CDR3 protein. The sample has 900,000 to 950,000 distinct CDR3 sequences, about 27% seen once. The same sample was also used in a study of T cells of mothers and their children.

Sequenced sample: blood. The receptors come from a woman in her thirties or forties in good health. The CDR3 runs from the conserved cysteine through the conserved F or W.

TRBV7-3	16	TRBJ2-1	CASSLTLAGGYNEQFF
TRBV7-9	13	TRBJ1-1	CASSATGTAEAFF
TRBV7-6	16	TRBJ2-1	CASSLTHGESYNEQFF
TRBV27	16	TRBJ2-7	CASSLSAVLSLYEQYF
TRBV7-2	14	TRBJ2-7	CASSSTGLGNEQYF
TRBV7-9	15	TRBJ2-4	CTSSLGGTEKNIQYF
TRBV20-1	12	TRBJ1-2	CRAPRGAGDYTF
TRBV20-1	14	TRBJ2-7	CSASRDGISYEQYF
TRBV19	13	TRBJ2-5	CASSMSSGETQYF
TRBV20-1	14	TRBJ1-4	CSATYRATNEKLFF
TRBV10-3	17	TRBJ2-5	CAISEPPAGGHQETQYF
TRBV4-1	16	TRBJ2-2	CASARGYTGTIGELFF
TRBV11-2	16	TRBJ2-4	CASSLGQGPYLEEQYF
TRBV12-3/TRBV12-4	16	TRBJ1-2	CASSLDRGQGGGGYTF
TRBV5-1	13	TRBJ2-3	CASSLGAGDTQYF
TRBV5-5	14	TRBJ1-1	CASSFTTANTEAFF
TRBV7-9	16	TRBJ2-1	CASSPTGIGATNEQFF
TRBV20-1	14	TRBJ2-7	CSAPRAKSSYEQYF
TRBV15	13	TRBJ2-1	CATSGSKGGEQFF
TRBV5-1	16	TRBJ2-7	CASSLPSGTVYYEQYF
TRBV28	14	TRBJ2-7	CASSLFQATYEQYF
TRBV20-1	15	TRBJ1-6	CSAREGSSYNSPLHF
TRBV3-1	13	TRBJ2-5	CASSQSRQETQYF
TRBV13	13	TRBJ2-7	CASSLGTSVEQYF
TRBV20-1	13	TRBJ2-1	CSARGANRDEQFF
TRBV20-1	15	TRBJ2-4	CSALGVTLAKNIQYF
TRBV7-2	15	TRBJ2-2	CASSSQGARSGELFF
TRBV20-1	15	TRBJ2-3	CSAYRGRGTTDTQYF
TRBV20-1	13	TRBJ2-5	CSARLTDSGTQYF
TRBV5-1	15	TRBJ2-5	CASGGEPGTRETQYF
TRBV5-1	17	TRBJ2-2	CASSPIPPTGGTGELFF
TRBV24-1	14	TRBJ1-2	CATSDFPGSYGYTF
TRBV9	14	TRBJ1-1	CVSSVGQMNTEAFF
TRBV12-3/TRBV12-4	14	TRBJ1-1	CASNADRMNTEAFF
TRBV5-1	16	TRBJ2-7	CASSPSAGTATYEQYF
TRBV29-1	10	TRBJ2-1	CSVSAYEQFF
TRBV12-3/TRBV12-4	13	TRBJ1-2	CASTLGGNYGYTF
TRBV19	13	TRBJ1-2	CATLQGGGYGYTF